These 32 T cell receptor beta chains were sequenced from one sample in a study of blood T cell repertoires in COVID-19. TCRdb's table, derived via immunoSEQ multiplex PCR, lists solely in-frame clones and lacks some. Counted here are a few hundred thousand clones, less than 90% occurring once; the ten biggest clones make up 2.5% to 3%. Sample: PBMCs or T cells enriched from blood (not recorded which). Receptor source: a woman aged 30 to 39 who had recovered from COVID-19.

V and J are TRBV5-1 and TRBJ2-6; the match to TRBD1 covers 7 bases. CDR3 size: 17 residues. With V trimmed by 0 bases and J by 1 base, 4 bases remained unmatched. Per the germline V gene, CDR1 is SGHRS and CDR2 is YFSETQ. DNA of the CDR3: TGCGCCAGCAGCTTGGTAGGGGGCTCTTCTGGGGCCAACGTCCTGACTTTC. This gives the protein CASSLVGGSSGANVLTF. Based on the CDR3 plus reference TRBV5-1 and TRBJ2-6, the full variable domain is KAGVTQTPRYLIKTRGQQVTLSCSPISGHRSVSWYQQTPGQGLQFLFEYFSETQRNKGNFPGRFSGRQFSNSRSEMNVSTLELGDSALYLCASSLVGGSSGANVLTFGAGSRLTVL.

Only one count was recorded for this clone. The J gene is TRBJ1-5, the V gene TRBV25-1, with TRBD1 matching over 9 bases. The V segment lost 8 bases and the J segment 3 bases; nucleotides outside the gene matches: 5. The CDR3 sequence is 14 residues long. The germline gives CDR1 MGHDK, CDR2 SYGVNS. The CDR3, as DNA: TGTGCCAGCGCAGACAGGGGGAACAATCAGCCCCAGCATTTT. The encoded protein is CASADRGNNQPQHF.

This chain links TRBV27 with TRBJ1-5; D may be TRBD1 (5 bases). The germline V and J ends were trimmed by 4 bases and 1 base, with 14 bases remaining between them. Looked up from germline, CDR1 is MNHEY and CDR2 is SMNVEV (reference sequence). CDR3 length: 16 amino acids. CDR3 DNA sequence: TGTGCCAGCAGTTCCTCCCAGGGTTTGAGCAATCAGCCCCAGCATTTT. It specifies CASSSSQGLSNQPQHF.

The rearrangement joins TRBV5-3 to TRBJ2-4; no clear D. TRBV5-3 is recorded as an ORF, its role being uncertain. Trimming left V 0 bases short and J 4 bases short, with 11 bases between. This CDR3 spans 15 amino acids. CDR3 loop: CARSLGAGAKNIQYF. The CDR3 nucleotides are TGTGCCAGAAGCTTGGGGGCAGGTGCTAAAAACATTCAGTACTTC.

The chain links TRBV7-9 to TRBJ1-5; 8 nucleotides match TRBD1. This CDR3 has 16 residues. V shed 5 bases, J shed 4 bases, and the junction held 10 bases outside the gene matches. Germline CDR1 reads SEHNR; CDR2 reads FQNEAQ (reference sequence). CDR3 in DNA: TGTGCCAGCAGCCCGCTGGACAGGGAAGGGAATCAGCCCCAGCATTTT. Translation gives CASSPLDREGNQPQHF.

The genes are TRBV5-4 and TRBJ1-6, with 8 positions matching TRBD1. The V gene end was trimmed by 4 bases and the J gene end by 9 bases; junction bases not matched to a gene: 9. The germline V gene has CDR1 SGHNT and CDR2 YYREEE (reference sequence). This CDR3 has 15 amino acids. This chain's CDR3 is CASSAGQGSFSPLHF. The CDR3 nucleotides read TGTGCCAGCAGCGCCGGACAGGGTTCTTTTTCACCCCTCCACTTT.

This clone was seen just once. The gene calls are TRBV2 and TRBJ2-7, with TRBD2 as a possible D gene (5 bases). V lost 10 bases and J lost 0, with 13 bases in between. This CDR3 is built from 13 residues. Per germline, CDR1 SNHLY and CDR2 FYNNEI. The chain's CDR3 is CATLHGDSYEQYF. Written as DNA, the CDR3 is TGTGCCACCCTTCACGGGGACTCCTACGAGCAGTACTTC.

With regard to this clone: This CDR3 is also generated by other DNA sequences in the sample. This chain links TRBV12-3 or TRBV12-4 with TRBJ2-1; no clear D gene. CDR3 length equals 13 residues. Trimming cost V 1 base and J 4 bases, with 5 bases left between them. The CDR3 nucleotides read TGTGCCAGCAGTTTAGGGCGGTACAATGAGCAGTTCTTC. Protein sequence: CASSLGRYNEQFF.

CDR3 nucleotides: TGTGCCAGCAGCTTCGAGCTAGCCAAAAACATTCAGTACTTC. Amino acids: CASSFELAKNIQYF. The gene calls are TRBV7-9 and TRBJ2-4; D remains unclear. Looked up from germline, CDR1 is SEHNR and CDR2 is FQNEAQ (reference sequence). V was clipped by 3 bases and J by 0 bases, with 6 bases between them. The CDR3 extends over 14 amino acids.

The chain couples TRBV6-5 to TRBJ1-2, with 7 positions matching TRBD1. The CDR3 consists of 13 residues. Trimming took 6 bases from V and 4 from J; bases not matched to a gene: 5. Germline CDR1 MNHEY, CDR2 SVGAGI. CDR3 DNA sequence: TGTGCCAGCAGCAAGGGACAGAGCTATGGCTACACCTTC. Encoded protein: CASSKGQSYGYTF.

V and J are TRBV2 and TRBJ1-1; D uncertain. The V gene's germline CDR1 is SNHLY and CDR2 FYNNEI. The CDR3 runs to 13 residues. In DNA, the CDR3 is TGTGCTAATAGCCAGTTTTGGAACACTGAAGCTTTCTTT. Its protein is CANSQFWNTEAFF.

The rearrangement joins TRBV7-6 to TRBJ2-1, with 12 bases lining up with TRBD2. The J segment lost 6 bases and the V segment lost 5 bases, leaving 5 bases of the junction unmatched. The CDR3 loop spans 15 amino acids. CDR1 SGHVS and CDR2 FNYEAQ come from the germline V gene. CDR3 loop: CASSPLAGGVNEQFF. The CDR3 DNA sequence: TGTGCCAGCAGCCCACTAGCGGGGGGTGTCAATGAGCAGTTCTTC.

The rearrangement joins TRBV5-4 to TRBJ2-7; D perhaps matches TRBD2 (5 bases). Germline values: CDR1 SGHNT, CDR2 YYREEE (reference sequence). This CDR3 is 13 amino acids long. Deletions cut 6 bases from V and 0 bases from J, with 10 bases between. The CDR3 nucleotides are TGTGCCAGCACTATCCGGGGCTCCTACGAGCAGTACTTC. The encoded protein is CASTIRGSYEQYF. The variable domain in full, with the rest retrieved from reference TRBV5-4 and TRBJ2-7, is ETGVTQSPTHLIKTRGQQVTLRCSSQSGHNTVSWYQQALGQGPQFIFQYYREEENGRGNFPPRFSGLQFPNYSSELNVNALELDDSALYLCASTIRGSYEQYFGPGTRLTVT.

The rearrangement joins TRBV27 to TRBJ2-7; possible D gene TRBD2, 5 bases. The germline gives CDR1 MNHEY, CDR2 SMNVEV (reference sequence). This CDR3 is built from 13 residues. V gave up 7 bases and J gave up 2 bases, with 12 bases separating them. The DNA for the CDR3 is TGTGCCAGCATGACGTGGGAGACCTACGAGCAGTACTTC. Protein: CASMTWETYEQYF.

The chain recombines TRBV6-5 with TRBJ1-5, with D perhaps matching TRBD1 (5 bases). Germline V lookup: CDR1 MNHEY, CDR2 SVGAGI. This CDR3 comprises 14 residues. V gave up 7 bases and J gave up 6 bases, with 16 bases separating them. The CDR3 DNA reads as TGTGCCAGCAAGATAGGGGCTGATGGTCAGCCCCAGCATTTT. Translation gives CASKIGADGQPQHF.

The chain couples TRBV7-2 to TRBJ1-5; 8 nucleotides agree with TRBD1. Germline trimming cut 4 bases from V and 5 bases from J; bases unmatched to any gene: 1. The CDR3 loop spans 13 amino acids. CDR1 is SGHTA, CDR2 FQGNSA, per germline. In DNA form, the CDR3 reads TGTGCCAGCAGCTCACAGGGGGATCAGCCCCAGCATTTT. It is translated as CASSSQGDQPQHF.

V is TRBV4-1 and J is TRBJ1-5, with 7 bases lining up with TRBD1. V gave up 2 bases and J gave up 7 bases; unmatched junction bases: 8. The CDR3 is made up of 15 amino acids. Germline V lookup: CDR1 MGHRA, CDR2 YSYEKL. CDR3 coding DNA: TGCGCCAGCAGCCAACGACAGGGAGACGGGCAGCCCCAGCATTTT. It translates to CASSQRQGDGQPQHF.

In nucleotides, the CDR3 is TGTGCCAGCAGCCGGGGGGAAACAAGTCCCGAAGCTTTCTTT. Its translation is CASSRGETSPEAFF. V and J are TRBV4-2 and TRBJ1-1; a weak D match, TRBD1 (5 bases). V was shortened by 4 bases and J by 8 bases, with 17 bases between the two germline ends. The CDR3 contains 14 residues. Germline CDR1 and CDR2: LGHNA and YNFKEQ.

The V and J genes are TRBV27 and TRBJ1-1, with a weak D call TRBD1 (5 bases). The V gene lost 6 bases and the J gene lost 3 bases, with 17 bases spanning the gap. Germline V lookup: CDR1 MNHEY, CDR2 SMNVEV (reference sequence). The CDR3 runs 15 residues. The CDR3 sequence is CASSYLGGAYTEAFF. Here the CDR3 DNA reads TGTGCCAGCAGCTACCTTGGAGGGGCTTACACTGAAGCTTTCTTT.

The V call is TRBV30, the J call TRBJ1-2, with 7 bases fitting TRBD1. The germline V gene encodes CDR1 GTSNPN and CDR2 SVGIG (reference sequence). CDR3 length: 12 residues. The J segment lost 8 bases and the V segment lost 4 bases, leaving 7 bases of the junction unmatched. CDR3 sequence reads: CAWTKQGIGYTF. The CDR3 DNA follows: TGTGCCTGGACGAAACAGGGGATCGGCTACACCTTC.

The chain joins TRBV30 to TRBJ1-2; 12 nucleotides agree with TRBD1. V shed 2 bases and J 3 bases; nucleotides not matched to a gene: 13. The CDR3 has 18 amino acids. Germline V CDR1 and CDR2: GTSNPN, SVGIG (reference sequence). CDR3 protein: CAWSPSRRDRGRDYGYTF. Here the CDR3 DNA reads TGTGCCTGGAGTCCCTCAAGGCGGGACAGGGGGCGCGACTATGGCTACACCTTC.

The chain recombines TRBV11-2 with TRBJ2-2; TRBD2 agrees at 12 bases. V was pared by 5 bases and J by 3 bases, with 10 bases of the junction left unmatched. Per germline, CDR1 SGHAT and CDR2 FQNNGV. CDR3 size: 18 residues. The DNA of the CDR3 is TGTGCCAGCAGCCGCGGACTAGCGGGATGGTCGGACACCGGGGAGCTGTTTTTT. It specifies CASSRGLAGWSDTGELFF.

The V call is TRBV27, the J call TRBJ2-4; 8 positions agree with TRBD1. The CDR3 extends over 14 amino acids. Per the germline V gene, CDR1 is MNHEY and CDR2 is SMNVEV (reference sequence). J lost 5 bases, V lost 6 bases, and 6 bases had no gene match. CDR3 coding DNA: TGTGCCAGCAGCCAGGGGGCGGTTGAAAACATTCAGTACTTC. Residues: CASSQGAVENIQYF.

V gene TRBV7-9 combines with J gene TRBJ1-3; 12 nucleotides align to TRBD1. This CDR3 is 16 amino acids long. The junction had 6 bases not matched to a gene; V was cut back by 5 bases and J by 4 bases. CDR1 is SEHNR, CDR2 FQNEAQ, per germline (reference sequence). CDR3 DNA sequence: TGTGCCAGCAGCGAAGGGGACAGGGGGCTAGGAAACACCATATATTTT. Protein product: CASSEGDRGLGNTIYF.

J is TRBJ1-1 and V is TRBV5-6; D gene unclear. CDR3 length: 15 amino acids. V lost 0 bases and J lost 6, with 15 bases in between. In germline, CDR1 is SGHDT, CDR2 YYEEEE. The CDR3 bases are TGTGCCAGCAGCTTGGGGCCAGGTTATAAGTCTGAAGCTTTCTTT. Translation gives CASSLGPGYKSEAFF. The full variable domain, completed using reference TRBV5-6 and TRBJ1-1, is DAGVTQSPTHLIKTRGQQVTLRCSPKSGHDTVSWYQQALGQGPQFIFQYYEEEERQRGNFPDRFSGHQFPNYSSELNVNALLLGDSALYLCASSLGPGYKSEAFFGQGTRLTVV.

The rearrangement joins TRBV5-1 to TRBJ2-3; possibly TRBD1 for D (7 bases). The CDR3 is 15 residues long. In germline, CDR1 is SGHRS, CDR2 YFSETQ. Trimming stripped 4 bases from V and 0 bases from J, with 12 bases between. CDR3 coding DNA: TGCGCCAGCAGCCAGGGGGGCTCTAGCACAGATACGCAGTATTTT. It codes for CASSQGGSSTDTQYF.

This clone was counted a single time. The genes are TRBV29-1 and TRBJ2-6, with 8 nucleotides matching TRBD2. Losses at the gene ends were 6 bases for V and 2 bases for J; bases not matched to a gene: 9. Per the germline V gene, CDR1 is SQVTM and CDR2 is ANQGSEA. This CDR3 spans 16 amino acids. The CDR3 region is CSVDPGGRAGANVLTF. CDR3 sequence (DNA): TGCAGCGTCGACCCGGGGGGGAGAGCTGGGGCCAACGTCCTGACTTTC.

The chain is built from TRBV2 and TRBJ1-1; D is unresolved. The germline gives CDR1 SNHLY, CDR2 FYNNEI. The length of the CDR3 is 13 residues. The V and J ends lost 7 bases and 0 bases respectively, with 9 bases between them. The CDR3, as DNA: TGTGCCAGCATTGCGATTTTGAACACTGAAGCTTTCTTT. This sequence encodes CASIAILNTEAFF.

This chain links TRBV27 with TRBJ1-2; a possible D gene is TRBD1 (5 bases). Germline V gene lookup returns CDR1 MNHEY and CDR2 SMNVEV (reference sequence). V was trimmed by 5 bases and J by 6 bases, leaving 22 bases between them. The CDR3 runs 16 residues. CDR3 residues: CASSNRYSGGGDGYTF. Written as DNA, the CDR3 is TGTGCCAGCAGTAACCGCTATTCGGGGGGTGGGGATGGCTACACCTTC.

The gene calls are TRBV7-9 and TRBJ2-7, with 9 bases fitting TRBD2. V was pared by 5 bases and J by 5 bases, with 13 bases of the junction left unmatched. The germline gives CDR1 SEHNR, CDR2 FQNEAQ (reference sequence). This CDR3 has 16 amino acids. The CDR3 DNA sequence: TGTGCCAGCAGCGCCTTTCATCAGGGACTAGCTGACGAGCAGTACTTC. Translation: CASSAFHQGLADEQYF. The entire variable domain, with the rest obtained from reference TRBV7-9 and TRBJ2-7, is as follows: DTGVSQNPRHKITKRGQNVTFRCDPISEHNRLYWYRQTLGQGPEFLTYFQNEAQLEKSRLLSDRFSAERPKGSFSTLEIQRTEQGDSAMYLCASSAFHQGLADEQYFGPGTRLTVT.

The V and J genes are TRBV9 and TRBJ2-1, with 12 bases identical to TRBD2. CDR1 and CDR2 (germline): SGDLS, YYNGEE. J was trimmed by 7 bases and V by 4 bases; bases with no gene match: 9. CDR3 length: 16 residues. The CDR3 loop is CASSLKALAGGNEQFF. CDR3 in DNA: TGTGCCAGCAGCTTAAAGGCGCTAGCGGGAGGGAATGAGCAGTTCTTC. The variable domain in full, completed from reference TRBV9 and TRBJ2-1, reads DSGVTQTPKHLITATGQRVTLRCSPRSGDLSVYWYQQSLDQGLQFLIQYYNGEERAKGNILERFSAQQFPDLHSELNLSSLELGDSALYFCASSLKALAGGNEQFFGPGTRLTVL.

J is TRBJ2-1 and V is TRBV5-1; 9 nucleotides agree with TRBD1. The CDR3 extends over 15 amino acids. With 2 bases clipped from V and 10 bases from J, the junction kept 10 bases outside the gene matches. Per germline, CDR1 SGHRS and CDR2 YFSETQ. CDR3 DNA sequence: TGCGCCAGCAGCTTTTTAGGGACAGGGTACGAGGAGCAGTTCTTC. Translation: CASSFLGTGYEEQFF.